A selection of T cell receptor beta chains follows, all from one sample in a study of cytomegalovirus exposure and HLA in healthy donors. The repertoire was sequenced with immunoSEQ multiplex PCR; TCRdb's copy has only in-frame clones and lacks some. The table lists about 160,000 clones, approximately 88% of them singletons. The sequenced sample was PBMCs. These receptors originate from a woman younger than 45 in good health and CMV-seronegative. Both conserved end residues are part of each CDR3. Fields, in order: J gene, clone size, V gene, D gene, CDR3 DNA, CDR3 protein. The D gene is left open where the match is weak. Clone size is shown for a subset of rows, as once, few, many or a class of expanded clone.

TRBJ2-3	few	TRBV4-3	.	TGCGCCAGCGGGCAGGGTCCAAGGGATACGCAGTATTTT	CASGQGPRDTQYF
TRBJ1-2	.	TRBV7-9	.	TGTGCCAGCGGCGGATTCCCGACGGATGGCTACACCTTC	CASGGFPTDGYTF
TRBJ2-7	.	TRBV20-1	.	TGCAGTGCTAGTCCTAAGAGCGAGCAGTACTTC	CSASPKSEQYF
TRBJ2-5	.	TRBV27	.	TGTGCCAGCAGTTCCTGGACAGAACGAGAGACCCAGTACTTC	CASSSWTERETQYF
TRBJ1-2	.	TRBV6-5	TRBD1	TGTGCCAGCAGCTTCACAGGGGGTGGCTACACCTTC	CASSFTGGGYTF
TRBJ1-2	.	TRBV2	.	TGTGCCACCAGGACCCCGGGGAGGGCCCTTTATGGCTACACCTTC	CATRTPGRALYGYTF
TRBJ2-7	.	TRBV6-1	.	TGTGCCAGCAGTGAAGCGCAGGGATTGAGCTACGAGCAGTACTTC	CASSEAQGLSYEQYF
TRBJ1-3	.	TRBV5-6	TRBD1	TGTGCCAGCAGCCTGGACAGGATTGGGTCTGGAAACACCATATATTTT	CASSLDRIGSGNTIYF
TRBJ2-2	.	TRBV6-6	.	TGTGCTTCGGCCAGGGTTAGAACCGGGGAGCTGTTTTTT	CASARVRTGELFF
TRBJ2-5	.	TRBV7-7	.	TGTGCCAGCAGCACTGACTTAGCCCGGGCCCAGTACTTC	CASSTDLARAQYF
TRBJ1-1	.	TRBV7-9	TRBD1	TGTGCCAGCAGCCCCGGACAGGGAATGAACACTGAAGCTTTCTTT	CASSPGQGMNTEAFF
TRBJ2-3	.	TRBV27	TRBD2	TGTGCCAGCAGTTCTACTAGCGGGGGGACTAGCACAGATACGCAGTATTTT	CASSSTSGGTSTDTQYF
TRBJ2-7	once	TRBV6-1	.	TGTGCCAGCAGCGGTACAGGGCCACACTCCTACGAGCAGTACTTC	CASSGTGPHSYEQYF
TRBJ2-1	.	TRBV10-3	.	TGTGCCATCAGTGACTCTTTAGGACAGTACTACAATGAGCAGTTCTTC	CAISDSLGQYYNEQFF
TRBJ2-1	.	TRBV18	.	TGTGCCAGCTCACACAGGGATCAGGGACCAAATGAGCAGTTCTTC	CASSHRDQGPNEQFF
TRBJ1-4	.	TRBV7-2	.	TGTGCCAGCAGCTTAGCTGGCGGGGCAACTAATGAAAAACTGTTTTTT	CASSLAGGATNEKLFF
TRBJ2-3	.	TRBV28	.	TGTGCCAGCAGTTTATGGTCTAGCGGCACAGATACGCAGTATTTT	CASSLWSSGTDTQYF
TRBJ1-1	.	TRBV9	TRBD1	TGTGCCAGCAGCGCCGTACAGGGGGGCACTGAAGCTTTCTTT	CASSAVQGGTEAFF
TRBJ2-3	.	TRBV12-5	TRBD1	TGTGCTAGTGGTTTGGGGTCTGGCGACAGGGCACAGTATTTT	CASGLGSGDRAQYF
TRBJ1-2	.	TRBV19	TRBD1	TGTGCCAGTAGTTCCGGGACAGGGGGCAGGAGCTATGGCTACACCTTC	CASSSGTGGRSYGYTF
TRBJ1-3	.	TRBV7-6	.	TGTGCCAGCAGCCCGATGACACAGGGCGGTGGAAACACCATATATTTT	CASSPMTQGGGNTIYF
TRBJ1-2	.	TRBV2	.	TGTGCCAGCAGTGCGTGGGGAGCAGGGGAAGGCTACACCTTC	CASSAWGAGEGYTF
TRBJ2-7	.	TRBV15	.	TGTGCCACCAGCACTTCACCCGACAGGTACCCCTACGAGCAGTACTTC	CATSTSPDRYPYEQYF
TRBJ1-4	.	TRBV21-1	.	TGTGCCAGCCAAGCACAGGGTCATCGTACTGCAACTAATGAAAAACTGTTTTTT	CASQAQGHRTATNEKLFF
TRBJ2-3	once	TRBV27	TRBD2	TGTGCCAGCAGATCGGGACTAGCGGTAACAGATACGCAGTATTTT	CASRSGLAVTDTQYF
TRBJ2-2	.	TRBV7-3	TRBD2	TGTGCCAGCAGCCAGGGGTTTGGGACTAGGTCCGGGGAGCTGTTTTTT	CASSQGFGTRSGELFF
TRBJ1-4	.	TRBV19	TRBD1	TGTGCCACGCGCCGGGGACAGCGAAATGAAAAACTGTTTTTT	CATRRGQRNEKLFF
TRBJ1-1	.	TRBV5-1	.	TGCGCCAGCAGCTTGGAATCGTTCGGCACTGAAGCTTTCTTT	CASSLESFGTEAFF
TRBJ1-1	.	TRBV9	.	TGTGCCAGCAGCGTAGGGGCAGGTGAAGCTTTCTTT	CASSVGAGEAFF
TRBJ2-2	few	TRBV5-1	TRBD2	TGCGCCAGCAGCTTGGTCGTAGCGGGAGGGGCCGGGGAGCTGTTTTTT	CASSLVVAGGAGELFF
TRBJ2-1	once	TRBV2	TRBD1	TGTGCCAGCAGTAAGGACAGGGGTATCTACAATGAGCAGTTCTTC	CASSKDRGIYNEQFF
TRBJ2-5	.	TRBV5-5	.	TGTGCCAGCAGCGGGTCCGGGGAGACCCAGTACTTC	CASSGSGETQYF
TRBJ2-3	.	TRBV5-4	.	TGTGCCAGCAGAACCCGGGGGGCAATACGCACAGATACGCAGTATTTT	CASRTRGAIRTDTQYF
TRBJ2-5	.	TRBV11-2	.	TGTGCCAGCAGCTTAACAGGGTCGGGGGAGACCCAGTACTTC	CASSLTGSGETQYF
TRBJ1-6	.	TRBV9	.	TGTGCCAGCAGCGCGCCAAAACGGGATTCACCCCTCCACTTT	CASSAPKRDSPLHF
TRBJ2-1	.	TRBV7-8	TRBD1	TGTGCCAGCAGCTCGGGACAGGGGGCGCGTAATGAGCAGTTCTTC	CASSSGQGARNEQFF
TRBJ2-7	.	TRBV27	.	TGTGCCAGCAGTTTTATGGGGGGAGCGCCCGAGCAGTACTTC	CASSFMGGAPEQYF
TRBJ2-3	.	TRBV9	.	TGTGCCAGCAGCCCCGCGCGGCCTCGAACAGATACGCAGTATTTT	CASSPARPRTDTQYF
TRBJ2-1	.	TRBV5-4	TRBD1	TGTGCCAGCAGCTCACCGGGACAGGGTTTAACCAGCTCCTACAATGAGCAGTTCTTC	CASSSPGQGLTSSYNEQFF
TRBJ2-2	.	TRBV29-1	.	TGCAGCGTTGACTTTGGACAATCCAACACCGGGGAGCTGTTTTTT	CSVDFGQSNTGELFF